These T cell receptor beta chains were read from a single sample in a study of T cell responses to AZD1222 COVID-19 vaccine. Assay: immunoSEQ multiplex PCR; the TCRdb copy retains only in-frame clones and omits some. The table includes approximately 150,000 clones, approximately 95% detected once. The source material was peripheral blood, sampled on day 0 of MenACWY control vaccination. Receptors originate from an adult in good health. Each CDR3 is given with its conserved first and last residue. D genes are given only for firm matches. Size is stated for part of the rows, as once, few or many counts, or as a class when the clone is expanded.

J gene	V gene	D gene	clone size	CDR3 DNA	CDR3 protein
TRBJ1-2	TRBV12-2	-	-	TGTGCAAGTCGCGGGGGTCACACACCCTATGGCTACACCTTC	CASRGGHTPYGYTF
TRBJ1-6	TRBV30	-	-	TGTGCCTGGAGTGTAAGGTCTGAGGTCGGCTCACCCCTCCACTTT	CAWSVRSEVGSPLHF
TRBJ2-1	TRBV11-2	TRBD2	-	TGTGCCAGCAGCTTAGTTGGGCTAGCGGGATCGGATGAGCAGTTCTTC	CASSLVGLAGSDEQFF
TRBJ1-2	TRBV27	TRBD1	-	TGTGCCAGCGACCTAAGGGACAGGGAGAAATCCGCGGACTATGGCTACACCTTC	CASDLRDREKSADYGYTF
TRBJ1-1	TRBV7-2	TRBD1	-	TGTGCCAGCAGCGGAAGGGGACAGGGTCTCTTAATGAACACTGAAGCTTTCTTT	CASSGRGQGLLMNTEAFF
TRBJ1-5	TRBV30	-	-	TGTGCCTGGAGTAAGGGGCCGATCCAGCCCCAGCATTTT	CAWSKGPIQPQHF
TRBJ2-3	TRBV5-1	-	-	TGCGCCAGCAGCTTGGCCAGGGGGGCAGATACGCAGTATTTT	CASSLARGADTQYF
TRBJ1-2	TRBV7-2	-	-	TGTGCCAGCAGCTTAGGGTTAGCCTTTCCCTATGGCTACACCTTC	CASSLGLAFPYGYTF
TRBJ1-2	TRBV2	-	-	TGTGCCAGCAGTTTCGGCCTCCCGATGGGCTACACCTTC	CASSFGLPMGYTF
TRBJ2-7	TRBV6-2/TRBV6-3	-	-	TGTGCCAGCAGTAATAACGTACAGGCCACCTACGAGCAGTACTTC	CASSNNVQATYEQYF
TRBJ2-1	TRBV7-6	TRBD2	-	TGTGCCAGCAGCTTGTCCCCGGGGGGGGCCAATGAGCAGTTCTTC	CASSLSPGGANEQFF
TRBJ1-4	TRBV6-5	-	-	TGTGCCAGCAGAAGCCTGGGGACTAATGAAAAACTGTTTTTT	CASRSLGTNEKLFF
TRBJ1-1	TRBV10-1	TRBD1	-	TGCGCCAGCAGTGACAAGACAGGGCGGGGGCACACTGAAGCTTTCTTT	CASSDKTGRGHTEAFF
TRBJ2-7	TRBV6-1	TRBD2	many	TGTGCCAGCAGTGAAGGGTCTAGCGGGAGCAACGAGCAGTACTTC	CASSEGSSGSNEQYF
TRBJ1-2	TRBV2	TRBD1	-	TGTGCCAGCAGTGATGCCAGGGGGTTTGCTGGCTACACCTTC	CASSDARGFAGYTF
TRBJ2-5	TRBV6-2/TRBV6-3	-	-	TGTGCCAGCAGTTACGGAAGTAGTTCGGAGACCCAGTACTTC	CASSYGSSSETQYF
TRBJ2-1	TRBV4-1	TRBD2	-	TGCGCCAGCAGCCAAGATGGCGGGAGCGACAATGAGCAGTTCTTC	CASSQDGGSDNEQFF
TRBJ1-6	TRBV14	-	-	TGTGCCAGCAGCCACGGGCAGGGGAGCTCCTATAATTCACCCCTCCACTTT	CASSHGQGSSYNSPLHF
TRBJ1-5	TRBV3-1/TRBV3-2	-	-	TGTGCCAGCAGCCAGGACCTATTGGGCCCTCAGCCCCAGCATTTT	CASSQDLLGPQPQHF
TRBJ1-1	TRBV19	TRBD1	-	TGTGCCAGTAGTATGACGGGGACAGGGCGCATGAACACTGAAGCTTTCTTT	CASSMTGTGRMNTEAFF
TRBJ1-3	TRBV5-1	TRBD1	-	TGCGCCTCTCAAGGGACAGGGATAGGAAACACCATATATTTT	CASQGTGIGNTIYF
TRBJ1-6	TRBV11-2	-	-	TGTGCCAGCAGCCTTATGGATTCACCCCTCCACTTT	CASSLMDSPLHF
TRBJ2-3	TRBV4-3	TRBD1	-	TGCGCCAGCAGCCCAAGTCTGACAGGGGTAACAGATACGCAGTATTTT	CASSPSLTGVTDTQYF
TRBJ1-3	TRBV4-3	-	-	TGCGCCAGCAGCCAAGATGGGGACTCTGGAAACACCATATATTTT	CASSQDGDSGNTIYF
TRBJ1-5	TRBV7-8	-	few	TGTGCCAGCAGCTTAAGAGGGAATCAGCCCCAGCATTTT	CASSLRGNQPQHF
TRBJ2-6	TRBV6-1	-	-	TGTGCCAGCAGTGAAGTGCACAGTCTCTCTGGGGCCAACGTCCTGACTTTC	CASSEVHSLSGANVLTF
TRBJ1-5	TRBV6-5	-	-	TGTGCCAGCAGGTATAGCAATCAGCCCCAGCATTTT	CASRYSNQPQHF
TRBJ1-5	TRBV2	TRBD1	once	TGTGCCAGCAGTTTCACAGGGGGCAGGCAGCCCCAGCATTTT	CASSFTGGRQPQHF
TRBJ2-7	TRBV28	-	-	TGTGCCAGCAGTCTAGGGTCGGTAAGAAGCTCCTACGAGCAGTACTTC	CASSLGSVRSSYEQYF
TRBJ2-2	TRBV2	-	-	TGTGCCAGCAGTCAGGTTTACACCGGGGAGCTGTTTTTT	CASSQVYTGELFF
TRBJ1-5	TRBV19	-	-	TGTGCCAGTATCGACAGAGCCTATCAGCCCCAGCATTTT	CASIDRAYQPQHF
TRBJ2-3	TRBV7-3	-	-	TGTGCCAGCAGCTTAACGCTCTCGTCCCCAGATACGCAGTATTTT	CASSLTLSSPDTQYF
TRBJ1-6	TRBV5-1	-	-	TGCGCCAGCAGACCCCTCGAGAATTCACCCCTCCACTTT	CASRPLENSPLHF
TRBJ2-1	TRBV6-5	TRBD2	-	TGTGCCAGCAGTCTCCGCGGGGGGGCCTTGGATGAGCAGTTCTTC	CASSLRGGALDEQFF
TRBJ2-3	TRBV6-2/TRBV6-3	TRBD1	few	TGTGCCAGCAGTAGAGGACAGGGGATGAATACGCAGTATTTT	CASSRGQGMNTQYF
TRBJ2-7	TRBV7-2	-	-	TGTGCCAGCAGCTTCACCGGGACTCGCTACGAGCAGTACTTC	CASSFTGTRYEQYF
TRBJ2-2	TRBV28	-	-	TGTGCCAGCAGTCCCGAGAATGGGTATAACCCCGGGGAGCTGTTTTTT	CASSPENGYNPGELFF
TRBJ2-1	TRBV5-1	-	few	TGCGCCAGCAGCTTGGAAGGAGGGGGCGATGAGCAGTTCTTC	CASSLEGGGDEQFF
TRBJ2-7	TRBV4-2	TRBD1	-	TGTGCCAGCAGCCAATGGACAGGGTCGGCCTACGAGCAGTACTTC	CASSQWTGSAYEQYF
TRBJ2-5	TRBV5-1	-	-	TGCGCCAGCAGCTTGGTGGCGCTCGGGGAGACCCAGTACTTC	CASSLVALGETQYF
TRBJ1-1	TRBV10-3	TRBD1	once	TGTGCCATCAGTGAATCCAAGACAGGGCCCATGGGCACTGAAGCTTTCTTT	CAISESKTGPMGTEAFF
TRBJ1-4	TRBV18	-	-	TGTGCCAGCTCACCACCGCTGGCAGGTGAGGAAAAACTGTTTTTT	CASSPPLAGEEKLFF
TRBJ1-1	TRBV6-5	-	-	TGTGCCAGCAGTCCCCCGGGGAGCACTGAAGCTTTCTTT	CASSPPGSTEAFF
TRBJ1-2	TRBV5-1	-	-	TGCGCCAGCAGCTTGGTAGGAGCTAACTATGGCTACACCTTC	CASSLVGANYGYTF
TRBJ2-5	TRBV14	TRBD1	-	TGTGCCAGCAGCCGGACAGGGATAAAGACCCAGTACTTC	CASSRTGIKTQYF
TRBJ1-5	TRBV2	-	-	TGTGCCAGCAGTGAAAGAGGTCCGCTTCTTCATCAGCCCCAGCATTTT	CASSERGPLLHQPQHF
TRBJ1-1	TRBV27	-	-	TGTGCCAGCAGTTTGGTGAGGGTAGGTTTGAACACTGAAGCTTTCTTT	CASSLVRVGLNTEAFF
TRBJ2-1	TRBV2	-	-	TGTGCCAGCAAGGGTTCCTACAATGAGCAGTTCTTC	CASKGSYNEQFF
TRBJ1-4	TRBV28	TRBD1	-	TGTGCCAGCAGTTCTTCCGGGACAGGGAATGAAAAACTGTTTTTT	CASSSSGTGNEKLFF
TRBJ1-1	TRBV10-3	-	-	TGTGCCATCAGTGAGATAAATACAGGGTCCACTGAAGCTTTCTTT	CAISEINTGSTEAFF
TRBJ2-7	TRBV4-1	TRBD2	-	TGCGCCAGCAGCCAACCTACTAGCGGGAGGGCCTACGAGCAGTACTTC	CASSQPTSGRAYEQYF